This T cell receptor (beta chain) was captured by sequencing in a study of CD8 T cells in Susac syndrome. Looking at the study overall: At the time of blood draw, patients with Susac syndrome were therapy-naive, receiving corticosteroids, or receiving intravenous immunoglobulin alone.

With 2 bases removed from V and 2 bases from J, the gap between germline ends came to 2 bases. The CDR3 runs 12 residues. CDR1 ENHRY and CDR2 SYGVKD come from the germline V gene. RNA amounts of about 0.45 to 1 ug underwent reverse transcription with random hexamers. TCRdb used MiXCR to reprocess the immunoSEQ multiplex PCR reads, holding one entry per CDR3 protein. The table records 71,000 or so distinct CDR3 sequences, around 93% of them present only once. Concerning this clonotype itself: Its antigen is not identified.

Study results and caveats: Acknowledgment was made by the study that its TCR sequencing and HLA analysis involved a relatively small number of individuals.

Under recently defined diagnostic criteria, the patients with Susac syndrome qualified as having definite or probable disease. The chain carries TRBV10-3 and TRBJ2-3; D call uncertain. The sequenced sample consisted of CD4+ T cells from PBMCs. This receptor was taken from a human donor with Susac syndrome. The DNA for the CDR3 is TGTGCCATCAGTGAGGCCACAGATACGCAGTATTTT. It codes for CAISEATDTQYF.